The 22 T cell receptor beta chains given below trace back to one sample, sequenced in a study of T cells after yellow fever vaccination. TCRdb recomputed calls from the 5' RACE reads with MiXCR, one row per CDR3 protein. The data contain a few hundred thousand distinct CDR3 sequences, more than 9% of them singletons. This sample comprised PBMCs, obtained on the day of the first yellow fever vaccination. These receptors all stem from a man younger than 30 who received the YFV17D yellow fever vaccine.

This clonotype was observed a few times. The gene calls are TRBV5-1 and TRBJ2-2, with 9 bases aligning to TRBD1. The V and J ends lost 4 bases and 7 bases, in that order; junction bases with no gene match: 11. The CDR3 is 16 residues long. Germline CDR1 SGHRS, CDR2 YFSETQ. In nucleotides, the CDR3 is TGCGCCAGCAGCCCCGCGACAGGGGGTAGCGGCGGGGAGCTGTTTTTT. This encodes CASSPATGGSGGELFF.

This clonotype was seen a few times. J is TRBJ2-1 and V is TRBV5-1, with 9 bases identical to TRBD1. The junction had 3 bases not matched to a gene; V was cut back by 5 bases and J by 6 bases. CDR1 is SGHRS, CDR2 YFSETQ, per germline. This CDR3 is 13 amino acids long. Here the CDR3 DNA reads TGCGCCAGCAGGGCGGACAGGGGCAATGAGCAGTTCTTC. It encodes CASRADRGNEQFF.

This clonotype was observed a few times. The V gene is TRBV20-1, the J gene TRBJ2-3, with 8 bases matching TRBD2. This CDR3 is 13 amino acids long. V lost 2 bases to trimming and J lost 3 bases; unmatched junction nucleotides: 1. Germline CDR1 DFQATT, CDR2 SNEGSKA (reference sequence). CDR3 amino acids: CSARQRGTDTQYF. In DNA, the CDR3 is TGCAGTGCTAGACAGCGGGGGACAGATACGCAGTATTTT.

This clonotype was seen a few times. This chain links TRBV27 with TRBJ2-7; TRBD2 might be the D (5 bases). Germline loops: CDR1 MNHEY, CDR2 SMNVEV (reference sequence). The CDR3 loop spans 14 amino acids. V was pared by 2 bases and J by 0 bases, with 8 bases between. CDR3 loop: CASSLIGSSYEQYV. CDR3 DNA: TGTGCCAGCAGTTTAATAGGGAGCTCCTACGAGCAGTACGTC.

The chain recombines TRBV4-2 with TRBJ1-1; D is possibly TRBD1 (5 bases). With 1 base removed from V and 4 bases from J, the gap between germline ends came to 10 bases. Germline V lookup: CDR1 LGHNA, CDR2 YNFKEQ. The CDR3 spans 14 residues. CDR3 sequence reads: CASSQGTPITEAFF. The DNA for the CDR3 is TGTGCCAGCAGCCAAGGGACACCAATCACTGAAGCTTTCTTT.

The chain has TRBV20-1 and TRBJ2-1; tentative D call: TRBD1 (6 bases). CDR1 is DFQATT and CDR2 is SNEGSKA in the germline V gene (reference sequence). The V gene lost 6 bases and the J gene lost 3 bases, with 15 bases spanning the gap. CDR3 length: 14 residues. Written as DNA, the CDR3 is TGCAGTGCGAACGAAGGACAGATCTACAATGAGCAGTTCTTC. Residues: CSANEGQIYNEQFF.

This clonotype was counted between two and nine times. This chain links TRBV28 with TRBJ2-5; tentative D call: TRBD2 (6 bases). Germline V CDR1 and CDR2: MDHEN, SYDVKM. V was shortened by 3 bases and J by 8 bases, with 13 bases between the two germline ends. This CDR3 has 13 amino acids. The CDR3 nucleotides read TGTGCCAGCAGTTTGGTAGCGGCCCAAACCCAGTACTTC. Translating it yields CASSLVAAQTQYF.

This clonotype was counted at least ten times. The rearrangement uses TRBV7-2 and TRBJ1-1, with D maybe TRBD1 (6 bases). The CDR3 spans 15 residues. Trimming took 0 bases from V and 4 from J, leaving 12 bases between them. Germline loops: CDR1 SGHTA, CDR2 FQGNSA. The CDR3 region has the DNA TGTGCCAGCAGCTTAGCGCGAGGAGGGGGCACTGAAGCTTTCTTT. Translation: CASSLARGGGTEAFF.

This clonotype has ten or more counts. The CDR3: CATSDSRGLQETQYF. The CDR3 DNA follows: TGTGCCACCAGTGATTCGCGGGGCCTCCAAGAGACCCAGTACTTC. The chain couples TRBV24-1 to TRBJ2-5, with a weak D call TRBD2 (6 bases). V lost 2 bases, J lost 1 base, and 10 bases lay in between. This CDR3 is 15 amino acids long. CDR1 and CDR2 from the germline V gene are KGHDR and SFDVKD.

At least ten counts were recorded for this clonotype. J is TRBJ2-1 and V is TRBV12-3 or TRBV12-4; TRBD2 is a possible D gene (6 bases). The CDR3 consists of 13 residues. Trimming removed 6 bases at V and 10 bases at J, with 16 bases between. The CDR3 protein is CASSRLNGGEQFF. DNA for the CDR3: TGTGCCAGCAGCCGACTCAACGGGGGAGAGCAGTTCTTC.

This clonotype was detected only a few times. V and J are TRBV7-2 and TRBJ1-6; 9 nucleotides match TRBD1. Germline V gene sequence: CDR1 SGHTA, CDR2 FQGNSA. This CDR3 region has 17 residues. J was trimmed by 6 bases and V by 1 base; bases with no gene match: 7. The CDR3 sequence is CASSLGPGQGSNSPLHF. The DNA for the CDR3 is TGTGCCAGCAGCTTAGGCCCCGGACAGGGGTCTAATTCACCCCTCCACTTT. The full variable domain, with the rest looked up from reference TRBV7-2 and TRBJ1-6, is GAGVSQSPSNKVTEKGKDVELRCDPISGHTALYWYRQSLGQGLEFLIYFQGNSAPDKSGLPSDRFSAERTGGSVSTLTIQRTQQEDSAVYLCASSLGPGQGSNSPLHFGNGTRLTVT.

This chain joins TRBV12-3 or TRBV12-4 and TRBJ1-2, with D possibly matching TRBD1 (6 bases). The length of the CDR3 is 15 residues. V was pared by 3 bases and J by 4 bases, with 15 bases between. In nucleotides, the CDR3 is TGTGCCAGCAGTTTGGACAGCAGCATCTTCTATGGCTACACCTTC. Translated, it gives CASSLDSSIFYGYTF.

This clonotype was picked up a small number of times. V is TRBV4-1 and J is TRBJ2-2; the match to TRBD2 covers 8 bases. The germline CDR1 and CDR2 sequences are MGHRA and YSYEKL. The CDR3 is 16 residues long. V shed 1 base and J 1 base; nucleotides not matched to a gene: 2. CDR3 sequence: CASSQGRGGNTGELFF. The CDR3 region has the DNA TGCGCCAGCAGCCAAGGTCGGGGGGGGAACACCGGGGAGCTGTTTTTT.

This clonotype was seen only a few times. The V and J genes are TRBV6-2 or TRBV6-3 and TRBJ2-3, with D perhaps matching TRBD1 (6 bases). Germline loops: CDR1 MNHEY, CDR2 SVGEGT. This CDR3 is built from 12 residues. V lost 6 bases, J lost 5 bases, and 9 bases lay in between. Here the CDR3 DNA reads TGTGCCAGCAGACCGACAGGAGATACGCAGTATTTT. Translation gives CASRPTGDTQYF.

V and J are TRBV10-2 and TRBJ1-1; 8 nucleotides line up with TRBD1. Germline V gene lookup returns CDR1 WSHSY and CDR2 SAAADI. V was clipped by 2 bases and J by 4 bases; unmatched bases: 3. The CDR3 contains 14 residues. The CDR3 region has the DNA TGCGCCAGCAGTGAGCAGGGGGCTTTCACTGAAGCTTTCTTT. Translated, it gives CASSEQGAFTEAFF.

This clonotype was found many times. The chain couples TRBV7-9 to TRBJ1-6, with a weak D call TRBD1 (5 bases). Trimming pared 3 bases from V and 7 bases from J, leaving 13 bases between. This CDR3 has 15 residues. The germline CDR1 and CDR2 sequences are SEHNR and FQNEAQ (reference sequence). The CDR3, as DNA: TGTGCCAGCAGCTTTGGAGGGGAGGGAAATTCACCCCTCCACTTT. Translation: CASSFGGEGNSPLHF. The entire variable domain, with the rest obtained from reference TRBV7-9 and TRBJ1-6, is as follows: DTGVSQNPRHKITKRGQNVTFRCDPISEHNRLYWYRQTLGQGPEFLTYFQNEAQLEKSRLLSDRFSAERPKGSFSTLEIQRTEQGDSAMYLCASSFGGEGNSPLHFGNGTRLTVT.

The chain uses TRBV7-2 and TRBJ1-6, with D hard to call. There are 15 residues in the CDR3. CDR1 is SGHTA and CDR2 is FQGNSA in the germline V gene. With 5 bases removed from V and 1 base from J, the gap between germline ends came to 9 bases. The CDR3: CASSGLGSYNSPLHF. The CDR3 DNA is TGTGCCAGCAGCGGACTGGGGTCCTATAATTCACCCCTCCACTTT.

The rearrangement links TRBV5-1 to TRBJ1-4; D is undetermined. The ends were cut back, 3 bases at V and 8 bases at J, with 23 bases in the middle. The germline V gene has CDR1 SGHRS and CDR2 YFSETQ. This CDR3 spans 17 amino acids. In DNA form, the CDR3 reads TGCGCCAGCAGCTCCAACCGGGGATTCGGAAGTATGGAAAAACTGTTTTTT. This translates into CASSSNRGFGSMEKLFF.

This clonotype showed up many times. The junction departs from germline at one end; a sequencing error may be responsible. V gene TRBV7-2 combines with J gene TRBJ1-5; D ambiguous. CDR3 length: 14 amino acids. The germline CDR1 and CDR2 sequences are SGHTA and FQGNSA. The CDR3 spells CASSLGLGNQPQHF. For the CDR3, the DNA is TGCGCCAGCAGCTTGGGGTTGGGCAATCAGCCCCAGCATTTT.

Only a few counts were recorded for this clonotype. The chain recombines TRBV6-5 with TRBJ1-4; 7 nucleotides match TRBD1. The germline CDR1 and CDR2 sequences are MNHEY and SVGAGI. This CDR3 has 15 amino acids. V dropped 0 bases and J dropped 8; count of bases not matched to a gene: 6. The CDR3 DNA follows: TGTGCCAGCAGTTACTCCAGGGGGGCTGACGAAAAACTGTTTTTT. It specifies CASSYSRGADEKLFF.

This clonotype has just a few counts. In DNA form, the CDR3 reads TGTGCCAGCAGCGCCAATAGCGGGGGACAAGATACGCAGTATTTT. Protein: CASSANSGGQDTQYF. This sequence joins TRBV7-9 and TRBJ2-3; 9 nucleotides align to TRBD2. The CDR3 runs to 15 residues. The germline gives CDR1 SEHNR, CDR2 FQNEAQ (reference sequence). With V trimmed by 5 bases and J by 5 bases, 8 bases remained unmatched.

This clonotype came up a few times. The chain recombines TRBV12-3 or TRBV12-4 with TRBJ1-5; weak D call: TRBD1 (5 bases). The CDR3 has 15 residues. The V end lost 5 bases, the J end lost 1 base, and 12 bases lay between the germline ends. CDR3 nucleotide sequence: TGTGCCAGCAGTCCTCCCGGGACCAGCAATCAGCCCCAGCATTTT. Translating it yields CASSPPGTSNQPQHF.